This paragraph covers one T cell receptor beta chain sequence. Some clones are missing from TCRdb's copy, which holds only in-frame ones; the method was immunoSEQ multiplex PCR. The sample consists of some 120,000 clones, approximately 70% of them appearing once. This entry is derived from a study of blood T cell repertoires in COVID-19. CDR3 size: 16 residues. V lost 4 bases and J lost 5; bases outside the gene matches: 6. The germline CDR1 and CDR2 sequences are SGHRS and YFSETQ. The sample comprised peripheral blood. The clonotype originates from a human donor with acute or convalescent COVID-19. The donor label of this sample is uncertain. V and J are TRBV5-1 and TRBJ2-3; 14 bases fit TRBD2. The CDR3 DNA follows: TGCGCCAGCAGCCCGGGACTAGCGGGGGCTGGAGATACGCAGTATTTT. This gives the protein CASSPGLAGAGDTQYF.